This TCR beta chain was identified during a study of cytomegalovirus exposure and HLA in healthy donors. The wider study: For the roughly 400 genotyped donors, 75% to 90% fell within the Caucasian-associated ancestry cluster.

Study-level results: Among the CMV-associated chains, three were confirmed in vitro as specific for CMV antigens.

The PCR ran on 60 Vbeta and 13 Jbeta primers. Some clones are missing from TCRdb's copy, which holds only in-frame ones; the method was immunoSEQ multiplex PCR. The sample holds about 76,000 clones, 70% to 80% seen once. Comment on this clone: Its target is not known.

Trimming removed 8 bases at V and 2 bases at J, with 6 bases between. The V gene's germline CDR1 is MDHEN and CDR2 SYDVKM. The CDR3 spans 11 residues. The chain recombines TRBV28 with TRBJ1-2; the D gene is possibly TRBD1 (6 bases). The sequencing input was PBMCs. This clonotype was sampled from a man between 25 and 39 years old in good health and CMV-seronegative. In DNA form, the CDR3 reads TGTGCCAGCGGACAGAACTATGGCTACACCTTC. It is translated as CASGQNYGYTF.